A single sample gave rise to the 12 T cell receptor beta chains below, sequenced in a study of blood T cell repertoires in COVID-19. Profiling relied on immunoSEQ multiplex PCR, and the TCRdb table lists in-frame clones only, not all of them. Of about 160,000 clones in the sample, around 82% were seen once. The sample taken for sequencing was PBMCs or T cells enriched from blood (not recorded which). These TCRs come from a man in his forties who had recovered from COVID-19.

The chain joins TRBV6-4 to TRBJ2-3; D uncertain. This CDR3 contains 15 residues. Germline CDR1 is MRHNA and CDR2 is SNTAGT. V gave up 0 bases and J gave up 0 bases, with 7 bases separating them. The DNA for the CDR3 is TGTGCCAGCAGTGACTCGGTGGCTAGCACAGATACGCAGTATTTT. Translated: CASSDSVASTDTQYF.

The rearrangement uses TRBV13 and TRBJ2-2, with 14 bases identical to TRBD2. Germline V gene sequence: CDR1 PRHDT, CDR2 FYEKMQ (reference sequence). The CDR3 contains 17 residues. V lost 5 bases and J lost 2; bases outside the gene matches: 4. This CDR3 reads CASSPTSGGVNTGELFF. The CDR3 region has the DNA TGTGCCAGCAGCCCGACTAGCGGGGGGGTCAACACCGGGGAGCTGTTTTTT. The whole variable domain, remainder taken from reference TRBV13 and TRBJ2-2, is AAGVIQSPRHLIKEKRETATLKCYPIPRHDTVYWYQQGPGQDPQFLISFYEKMQSDKGSIPDRFSAQQFSDYHSELNMSSLELGDSALYFCASSPTSGGVNTGELFFGEGSRLTVL.

The genes are TRBV5-4 and TRBJ2-2, with a possible D match to TRBD2 (5 bases). Trimming left V 2 bases short and J 5 bases short, with 10 bases between. This CDR3 is built from 14 residues. Germline V gene sequence: CDR1 SGHNT, CDR2 YYREEE (reference sequence). CDR3 region: CASSLRGWTGELFF. Written as DNA, the CDR3 is TGTGCCAGCAGCTTAAGAGGGTGGACCGGGGAGCTGTTTTTT.

The chain joins TRBV5-4 to TRBJ1-2; perhaps TRBD1 as D (5 bases). This CDR3 comprises 14 residues. Germline CDR1 is SGHNT and CDR2 is YYREEE (reference sequence). The V end lost 6 bases, the J end lost 1 base, and 13 bases lay between the germline ends. CDR3 residues: CASTGLQGNYGYTF. CDR3 sequence (DNA): TGTGCCAGCACCGGTTTGCAGGGTAACTATGGCTACACCTTC.

The rearrangement uses TRBV9 and TRBJ2-5, with TRBD2 as a possible D gene (6 bases). CDR3 length equals 13 residues. V gave up 0 bases and J gave up 7 bases, with 10 bases separating them. Germline loops: CDR1 SGDLS, CDR2 YYNGEE. The CDR3 coding sequence is TGTGCCAGCAGCGTAGCGGGAGTCGGGACCCAGTACTTC. Its translation is CASSVAGVGTQYF.

The chain links TRBV7-7 to TRBJ2-2; 8 bases map to TRBD1. Per germline, CDR1 SSHAT and CDR2 FNYEAQ (reference sequence). J gave up 2 bases and V 4 bases, and 6 bases lay outside the gene matches. There are 16 residues in the CDR3. The CDR3 here is CASSSPGGVNTGELFF. CDR3 bases: TGTGCCAGCAGCTCCCCAGGGGGCGTAAACACCGGGGAGCTGTTTTTT. Full variable domain (rest looked up from reference TRBV7-7 and TRBJ2-2): GAGVSQSPRYKVTKRGQDVTLRCDPISSHATLYWYQQALGQGPEFLTYFNYEAQPDKSGLPSDRFSAERPEGSISTLTIQRTEQRDSAMYRCASSSPGGVNTGELFFGEGSRLTVL.

The CDR3 loop reads CASSVGQGPGTGELFF. For the CDR3, the DNA is TGTGCCAGCAGCGTGGGACAGGGCCCCGGTACCGGGGAGCTGTTTTTT. This chain links TRBV9 with TRBJ2-2, with TRBD1 matching 9 bases. V lost 2 bases, J lost 5 bases, and 7 bases stayed unmatched. CDR1 and CDR2 (germline): SGDLS, YYNGEE. This CDR3 spans 16 amino acids.

The chain employs TRBV6-5 and TRBJ1-1; D possibly corresponds to TRBD1 (6 bases). Germline values: CDR1 MNHEY, CDR2 SVGAGI. This CDR3 has 13 residues. The V and J ends lost 7 bases and 7 bases respectively, with 16 bases between them. CDR3 nucleotide sequence: TGTGCCAGCACCGTTACAGGGCAGGGTGAAGCTTTCTTT. Amino acid sequence: CASTVTGQGEAFF.

In its sample, this clone was seen a few times. This chain connects TRBV5-1 to TRBJ1-1; D is perhaps TRBD1 (6 bases). Per the germline V gene, CDR1 is SGHRS and CDR2 is YFSETQ. Trimming took 2 bases from V and 1 from J, leaving 12 bases between them. The CDR3 runs 15 residues. The CDR3, as DNA: TGCGCCAGCAGCTTCCAGGGGAGAGGGAACACTGAAGCTTTCTTT. The encoded protein is CASSFQGRGNTEAFF.

This chain joins TRBV5-1 and TRBJ1-6; 7 bases are a match to TRBD1. From germline, CDR1 is SGHRS and CDR2 YFSETQ. V gave up 1 base and J gave up 6 bases; unmatched junction bases: 7. This CDR3 has 16 amino acids. For the CDR3, the DNA is TGCGCCAGCAGCTTGAGAGCAGGGGGAGGTAATTCACCCCTCCACTTT. Translating it yields CASSLRAGGGNSPLHF.

The genes are TRBV18 and TRBJ2-1, with 7 bases aligning to TRBD2. The CDR3 consists of 16 residues. Germline V gene lookup returns CDR1 KGHSH and CDR2 LQKENI. V lost 3 bases and J lost 4; bases outside the gene matches: 9. The chain's CDR3 is CASSPLSLAEYNEQFF. In nucleotides, the CDR3 is TGTGCCAGCTCACCGTTGAGCCTAGCGGAGTACAATGAGCAGTTCTTC.

Here the CDR3 DNA reads TGCGCCAGCAGCCACCAACTGGAGGGGACCCAGTACTTC. Its translation is CASSHQLEGTQYF. V gene TRBV4-1 combines with J gene TRBJ2-5; the D gene is possibly TRBD2 (6 bases). Germline CDR1 and CDR2: MGHRA and YSYEKL. The V and J ends lost 3 bases and 7 bases respectively, with 12 bases between them. The CDR3 has 13 amino acids.